This TCR beta chain was identified during a study of control samples from healthy donors and cancer patients. This CDR3 comprises 15 residues. Germline CDR1 SQVTM, CDR2 ANQGSEA. V lost 0 bases, J lost 0 bases, and 9 bases lay in between. The assay was immunoSEQ multiplex PCR, and TCRdb's table has in-frame clones only and misses some. The data contain about 160,000 clones, roughly 89% of them seen just once; the ten biggest clones take up 12%. This chain links TRBV29-1 with TRBJ2-1; no firm D call. Sequencing was carried out using blood. This sequence was found in a man aged 25-45 years in good health. DNA of the CDR3: TGCAGCGTTGAAGATAGAAGGAGCTCCTACAATGAGCAGTTCTTC. It codes for CSVEDRRSSYNEQFF.